This T cell receptor beta chain is from a study of CD8+ T cells in alopecia areata. Study results and limitations: Greater clonality was observed in lesional scalp samples, especially alopecia totalis/universalis, versus normal scalp.

CDR1 is LNHDA, CDR2 SQIVND, per germline (reference sequence). This CDR3 region has 13 residues. The V and J ends lost 10 bases and 6 bases, in that order; junction bases with no gene match: 9. This clone was observed a handful of times. The target antigen is unknown. Investigators isolated RNA and reverse transcribed it into cDNA to act as the sequencing template. Profiled with immunoSEQ multiplex PCR; TCRdb holds only in-frame clones, not every one. The table records about 180,000 clones, approximately 70% of them present only once. The TCR sequence derives from a human donor with alopecia areata. The sequenced sample was CD8+ T cells sorted from blood, obtained at week 0. V is TRBV19 and J is TRBJ2-3, with 8 bases fitting TRBD2. The chain's CDR3 is CATSRGGFDTQYF. As DNA, the CDR3 is TGTGCCACCTCACGGGGGGGGTTTGATACGCAGTATTTT.